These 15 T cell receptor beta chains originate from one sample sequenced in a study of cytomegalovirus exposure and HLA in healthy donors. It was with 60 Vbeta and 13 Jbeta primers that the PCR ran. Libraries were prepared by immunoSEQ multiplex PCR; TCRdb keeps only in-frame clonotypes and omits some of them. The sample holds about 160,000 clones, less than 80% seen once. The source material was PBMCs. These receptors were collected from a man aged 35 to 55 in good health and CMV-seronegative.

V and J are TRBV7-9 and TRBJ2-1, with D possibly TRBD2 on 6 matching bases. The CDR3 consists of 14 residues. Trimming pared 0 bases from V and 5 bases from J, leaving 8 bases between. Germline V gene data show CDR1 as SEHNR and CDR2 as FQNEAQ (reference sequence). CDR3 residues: CASSLAGGDNEQFF. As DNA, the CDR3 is TGTGCCAGCAGCTTAGCGGGGGGTGACAATGAGCAGTTCTTC.

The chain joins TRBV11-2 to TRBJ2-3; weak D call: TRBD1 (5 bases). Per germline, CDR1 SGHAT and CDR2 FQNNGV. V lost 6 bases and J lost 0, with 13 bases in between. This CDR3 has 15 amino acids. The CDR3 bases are TGTGCCAGCAGTCGGACATCGCCTAGCACAGATACGCAGTATTTT. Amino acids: CASSRTSPSTDTQYF.

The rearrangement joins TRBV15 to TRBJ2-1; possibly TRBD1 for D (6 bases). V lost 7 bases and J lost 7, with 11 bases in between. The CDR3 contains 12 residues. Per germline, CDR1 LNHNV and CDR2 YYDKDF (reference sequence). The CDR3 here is CATTQGWNEQFF. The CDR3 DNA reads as TGTGCCACCACCCAGGGGTGGAATGAGCAGTTCTTC.

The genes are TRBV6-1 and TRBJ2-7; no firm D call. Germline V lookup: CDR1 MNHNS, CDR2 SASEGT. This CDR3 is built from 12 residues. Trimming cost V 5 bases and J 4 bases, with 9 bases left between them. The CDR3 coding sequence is TGTGCCAGCAGTAACAGTATATACGAGCAGTACTTC. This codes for CASSNSIYEQYF.

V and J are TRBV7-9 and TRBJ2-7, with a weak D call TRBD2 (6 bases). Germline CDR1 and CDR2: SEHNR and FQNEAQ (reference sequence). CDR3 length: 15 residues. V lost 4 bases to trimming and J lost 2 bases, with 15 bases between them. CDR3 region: CASSWGVGLTYEQYF. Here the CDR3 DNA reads TGTGCCAGCAGCTGGGGGGTCGGACTCACCTACGAGCAGTACTTC.

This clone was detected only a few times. Written as DNA, the CDR3 is TGTGCCAGCAGTATTAAACAGGGTCCCGGGGAGCTGTTTTTT. Protein: CASSIKQGPGELFF. This chain links TRBV6-1 with TRBJ2-2, with D possibly being TRBD1 (6 bases). Germline CDR1 reads MNHNS; CDR2 reads SASEGT. The CDR3 is made up of 14 amino acids. The ends were cut back, 5 bases at V and 6 bases at J, with 13 bases in the middle.

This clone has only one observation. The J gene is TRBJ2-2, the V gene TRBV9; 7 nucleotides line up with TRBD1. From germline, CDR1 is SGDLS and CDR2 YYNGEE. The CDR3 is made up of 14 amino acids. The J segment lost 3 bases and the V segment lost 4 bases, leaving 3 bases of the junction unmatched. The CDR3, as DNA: TGTGCCAGCAGCTTTACAGGGGACACCGGGGAGCTGTTTTTT. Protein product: CASSFTGDTGELFF.

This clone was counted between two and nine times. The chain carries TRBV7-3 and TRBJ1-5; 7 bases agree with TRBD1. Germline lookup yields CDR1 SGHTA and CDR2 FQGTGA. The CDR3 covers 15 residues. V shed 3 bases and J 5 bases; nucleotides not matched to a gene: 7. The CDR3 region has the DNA TGTGCCAGCAGCTTCTATACAGGGGTGGATCAGCCCCAGCATTTT. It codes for CASSFYTGVDQPQHF. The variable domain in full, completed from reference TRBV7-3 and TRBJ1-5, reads GAGVSQTPSNKVTEKGKYVELRCDPISGHTALYWYRQSLGQGPEFLIYFQGTGAADDSGLPNDRFFAVRPEGSVSTLKIQRTERGDSAVYLCASSFYTGVDQPQHFGDGTRLSIL.

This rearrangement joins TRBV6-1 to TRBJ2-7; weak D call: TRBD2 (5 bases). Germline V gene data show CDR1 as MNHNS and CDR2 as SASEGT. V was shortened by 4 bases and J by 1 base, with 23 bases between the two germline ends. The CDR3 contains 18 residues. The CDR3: CASSGGVTEGFLSYEQYF. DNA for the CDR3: TGTGCCAGCAGTGGGGGAGTGACCGAGGGATTTCTGTCCTACGAGCAGTACTTC.

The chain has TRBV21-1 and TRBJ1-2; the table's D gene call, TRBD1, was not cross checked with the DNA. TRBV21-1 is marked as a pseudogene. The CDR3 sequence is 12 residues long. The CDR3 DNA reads TGTGCCAGCAGCTTCCGGACAAATGGCTACACCTTC. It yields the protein CASSFRTNGYTF.

CDR3 sequence: CASSTTGGSQPQHF. In nucleotides, the CDR3 is TGTGCCAGCAGCACAACAGGGGGCTCTCAGCCCCAGCATTTT. V is TRBV11-2 and J is TRBJ1-5; TRBD1 aligns across 9 bases. Losses at the gene ends were 5 bases for V and 6 bases for J; bases not matched to a gene: 5. The CDR3 runs to 14 residues. The germline CDR1 and CDR2 sequences are SGHAT and FQNNGV. Filled out from reference TRBV11-2 and TRBJ1-5, the complete variable domain reads EAGVAQSPRYKIIEKRQSVAFWCNPISGHATLYWYQQILGQGPKLLIQFQNNGVVDDSQLPKDRFSAERLKGVDSTLKIQPAKLEDSAVYLCASSTTGGSQPQHFGDGTRLSIL.

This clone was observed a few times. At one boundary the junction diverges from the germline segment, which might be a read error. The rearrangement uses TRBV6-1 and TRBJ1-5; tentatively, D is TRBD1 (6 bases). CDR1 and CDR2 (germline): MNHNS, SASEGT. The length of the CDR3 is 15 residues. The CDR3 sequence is CASSEAGDNNQPQHF. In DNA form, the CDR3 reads TGTGCCAGCAGCGAAGCAGGGGACAACAATCAGCCCCAGCATTTT.

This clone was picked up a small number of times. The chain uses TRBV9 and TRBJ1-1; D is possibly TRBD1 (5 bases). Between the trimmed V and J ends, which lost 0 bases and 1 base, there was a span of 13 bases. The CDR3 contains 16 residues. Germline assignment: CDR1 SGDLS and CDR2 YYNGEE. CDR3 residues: CASSVATGGPNTEAFF. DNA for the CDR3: TGTGCCAGCAGCGTAGCTACGGGGGGTCCGAACACTGAAGCTTTCTTT. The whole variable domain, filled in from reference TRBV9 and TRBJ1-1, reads DSGVTQTPKHLITATGQRVTLRCSPRSGDLSVYWYQQSLDQGLQFLIQYYNGEERAKGNILERFSAQQFPDLHSELNLSSLELGDSALYFCASSVATGGPNTEAFFGQGTRLTVV.

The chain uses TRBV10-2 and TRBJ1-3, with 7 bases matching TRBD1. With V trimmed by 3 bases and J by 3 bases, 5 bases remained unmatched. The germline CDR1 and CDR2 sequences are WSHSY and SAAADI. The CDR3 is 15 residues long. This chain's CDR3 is CASSEGGLHGNTIYF. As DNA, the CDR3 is TGCGCCAGCAGTGAAGGGGGCCTACATGGAAACACCATATATTTT.

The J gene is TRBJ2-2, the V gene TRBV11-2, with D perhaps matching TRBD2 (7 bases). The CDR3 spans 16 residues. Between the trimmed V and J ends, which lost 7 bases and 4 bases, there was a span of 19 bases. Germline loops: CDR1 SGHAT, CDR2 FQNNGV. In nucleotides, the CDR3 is TGTGCCAGCAAAAATGGGCGGGGGCAGGGCACCGGGGAGCTGTTTTTT. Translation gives CASKNGRGQGTGELFF.